The next 20 T cell receptor beta chains were all read from a single sample in a study of CD8 T cells in ankylosing spondylitis. MiXCR, run by TCRdb on the 5' RACE reads, gives a single entry per CDR3 protein. Of 500,000 or so distinct CDR3 sequences in the sample, approximately 5% are singletons; the top ten hold approximately 3.5%. Study-wide results and limits: Ankylosing spondylitis blood seemed to carry a telltale TCR beta motif made of eight highly homologous variants.

For these TCRs, the target antigens are not known. Specimen: blood, either unsorted or a sorted T cell fraction (not recorded which). Receptors originate from a male donor with ankylosing spondylitis.

At least ten counts were recorded for this clonotype. The chain joins TRBV28 to TRBJ2-7; D uncertain. The length of the CDR3 is 13 residues. The germline V gene encodes CDR1 MDHEN and CDR2 SYDVKM. V was clipped by 5 bases and J by 4 bases, with 12 bases between them. CDR3 protein: CASSSIDFYEQYF. For the CDR3, the DNA is TGTGCCAGCAGTAGTATTGATTTTTACGAGCAGTACTTC.

This clonotype was counted many times. This sequence joins TRBV6-2 or TRBV6-3 and TRBJ1-1; D is uncertain. This CDR3 contains 15 residues. Trimming removed 2 bases at V and 3 bases at J, with 13 bases between. Per germline, CDR1 MNHEY and CDR2 SVGEGT. CDR3 protein: CASSYDRDADTEAFF. CDR3 sequence (DNA): TGTGCCAGCAGTTACGACCGGGATGCGGACACTGAAGCTTTCTTT.

Ten or more counts support this clonotype. The rearrangement joins TRBV20-1 to TRBJ1-1; TRBD1 agrees at 9 bases. The CDR3 is 17 residues long. The trim removed 3 bases at V and 11 bases at J, leaving 22 bases unmatched. Germline V gene data show CDR1 as DFQATT and CDR2 as SNEGSKA (reference sequence). CDR3 loop: CSARVVPEGQGRTRAFF. The DNA for the CDR3 is TGCAGTGCTAGGGTCGTGCCGGAGGGACAGGGAAGAACTAGGGCTTTCTTT.

This clonotype has at least ten counts. The V and J genes are TRBV12-3 or TRBV12-4 and TRBJ1-5; TRBD1 is a possible D gene (5 bases). V was cut by 7 bases and J by 7 bases, with 11 bases left in between. This CDR3 has 12 residues. The CDR3 bases are TGTGCCAGCACCTTGGGGGACCAGCCCCAGCATTTT. This sequence encodes CASTLGDQPQHF.

In this sample, this clonotype turned up many times. V and J are TRBV6-5 and TRBJ1-3; D ambiguous. Germline CDR1 is MNHEY and CDR2 is SVGAGI. The CDR3 runs to 14 residues. V shed 2 bases and J shed 3 bases, with 8 bases lying between them. For the CDR3, the DNA is TGTGCCAGCAGTTACGGGGTTGGTGGAAACACCATATATTTT. It translates to CASSYGVGGNTIYF.

The rearrangement links TRBV18 to TRBJ2-1; D may be TRBD2 (6 bases). The CDR3 totals 16 residues. CDR1 is KGHSH, CDR2 LQKENI, per germline. With 2 bases removed from V and 2 bases from J, the gap between germline ends came to 13 bases. CDR3 sequence (DNA): TGTGCCAGCTCACCATGGGGCGGGGCAACCTACAATGAGCAGTTCTTC. It translates to CASSPWGGATYNEQFF. Complete variable domain (other parts from reference TRBV18 and TRBJ2-1): NAGVMQNPRHLVRRRGQEARLRCSPMKGHSHVYWYRQLPEEGLKFMVYLQKENIIDESGMPKERFSAEFPKEGPSILRIQQVVRGDSAAYFCASSPWGGATYNEQFFGPGTRLTVL.

This clonotype was seen repeatedly, ten times or more. V gene TRBV4-3 combines with J gene TRBJ1-5; D may be TRBD1 (6 bases). This CDR3 is built from 18 residues. The germline V gene has CDR1 LGHNA and CDR2 YSLEER. Trimming pared 0 bases from V and 0 bases from J, leaving 15 bases between. CDR3 loop: CASSQDVTGSYSNQPQHF. CDR3 coding DNA: TGCGCCAGCAGCCAAGATGTTACAGGGTCTTATAGCAATCAGCCCCAGCATTTT.

Many counts were recorded for this clonotype. J is TRBJ1-1 and V is TRBV11-3, with a tentative D call TRBD1 (6 bases). Germline V gene lookup returns CDR1 SGHNT and CDR2 YENEEA. Trimming took 10 bases from V and 5 from J, leaving 17 bases between them. This CDR3 has 13 amino acids. CDR3 sequence: CATNRVLNTEAFF. DNA of the CDR3: TGTGCCACCAACAGGGTTTTAAATACTGAAGCTTTCTTT.

This clonotype showed up many times. The chain joins TRBV4-3 to TRBJ2-7; D unclear. The CDR3 consists of 15 residues. Germline V gene sequence: CDR1 LGHNA, CDR2 YSLEER. The V gene lost 0 bases and the J gene lost 3 bases, with 12 bases spanning the gap. In nucleotides, the CDR3 is TGCGCCAGCAGCCAAGAGTTACTGGATAACTACGAGCAGTACTTC. As protein: CASSQELLDNYEQYF.

This clonotype was picked up many times. The J gene is TRBJ2-3, the V gene TRBV28, with 9 positions matching TRBD2. This CDR3 has 17 residues. V lost 2 bases, J lost 6 bases, and 12 bases stayed unmatched. Germline V gives CDR1 MDHEN, CDR2 SYDVKM. The CDR3 sequence is CASSLGLTSGTGDTQYF. The DNA for the CDR3 is TGTGCCAGCAGTTTAGGGTTGACTAGCGGTACAGGGGATACGCAGTATTTT.

This clonotype was detected many times. The V call is TRBV11-2, the J call TRBJ2-2, with D possibly TRBD2 on 5 matching bases. Germline V CDR1 and CDR2: SGHAT, FQNNGV. V was shortened by 1 base and J by 1 base, with 7 bases between the two germline ends. The CDR3 runs 15 residues. Here the CDR3 reads CASSLVGGNTGELFF. The DNA for the CDR3 is TGTGCCAGCAGCTTAGTTGGAGGGAACACCGGGGAGCTGTTTTTT.

This clonotype was observed a handful of times. The chain recombines TRBV30 with TRBJ2-1; unclear D gene. This CDR3 region has 12 residues. The V end lost 2 bases, the J end lost 5 bases, and 7 bases lay between the germline ends. Germline loops: CDR1 GTSNPN, CDR2 SVGIG (reference sequence). CDR3 protein: CAWSNWNNEQFF. The CDR3 DNA reads TGTGCCTGGAGTAACTGGAACAATGAGCAGTTCTTC.

In its sample, this clonotype was seen many times. V and J are TRBV5-1 and TRBJ1-1; D is undetermined. The V end lost 0 bases, the J end lost 1 base, and 10 bases lay between the germline ends. Germline V gene sequence: CDR1 SGHRS, CDR2 YFSETQ. CDR3 length: 15 residues. This CDR3 reads CASSLGFTTNTEAFF. In DNA form, the CDR3 reads TGCGCCAGCAGCTTGGGATTCACGACGAACACTGAAGCTTTCTTT.

This clonotype was picked up many times. The V gene is TRBV9, the J gene TRBJ1-1; D not resolved. V was pared by 2 bases and J by 0 bases, with 5 bases between. Germline CDR1 reads SGDLS; CDR2 reads YYNGEE. This CDR3 comprises 13 residues. Written as DNA, the CDR3 is TGTGCCAGCAGCGTCTTGATGAACACTGAAGCTTTCTTT. It yields the protein CASSVLMNTEAFF. Supplemented by reference TRBV9 and TRBJ1-1, the full variable domain reads DSGVTQTPKHLITATGQRVTLRCSPRSGDLSVYWYQQSLDQGLQFLIQYYNGEERAKGNILERFSAQQFPDLHSELNLSSLELGDSALYFCASSVLMNTEAFFGQGTRLTVV.

This clonotype was seen at least ten times. CDR3 residues: CATSREVGENYGYTF. CDR3 coding DNA: TGTGCCACCAGCAGAGAGGTGGGGGAAAACTATGGCTACACCTTC. The V gene is TRBV15, the J gene TRBJ1-2, with D possibly being TRBD1 (5 bases). Trimming took off 0 bases at V and 2 bases at J, with 10 bases between the two ends. This CDR3 has 15 amino acids. CDR1 is LNHNV, CDR2 YYDKDF, per germline (reference sequence).

This clonotype came up many times. The rearrangement links TRBV12-3 or TRBV12-4 to TRBJ1-1; 12 bases match TRBD1. V gave up 1 base and J gave up 3 bases; unmatched junction bases: 3. The CDR3 totals 16 residues. In DNA form, the CDR3 reads TGTGCCAGCAGTTTAGGGGGACAGGGGGCTTACACTGAAGCTTTCTTT. This translates into CASSLGGQGAYTEAFF.

This clonotype was seen at least ten times. The CDR3 DNA is TGTGCCAGCAGCCGGGACAGGGTGAGGATCTACGAGCAGTACTTC. Residues: CASSRDRVRIYEQYF. The rearrangement links TRBV6-2 or TRBV6-3 to TRBJ2-7; 9 bases line up with TRBD1. V lost 6 bases, J lost 3 bases, and 9 bases stayed unmatched. This CDR3 has 15 residues. From germline, CDR1 is MNHEY and CDR2 SVGEGT.

This clonotype occurred many times. The V gene is TRBV5-1, the J gene TRBJ2-3; 8 bases fit TRBD1. Per germline, CDR1 SGHRS and CDR2 YFSETQ. The CDR3 runs 16 residues. After removal of 6 bases from V and 4 bases from J, the junction contained 13 bases not matched to a gene. CDR3 in amino acids: CASNPSPGTGPDTQYF. CDR3 DNA sequence: TGCGCCAGCAACCCCTCACCCGGGACAGGCCCAGATACGCAGTATTTT.

This clonotype was observed at least ten times. The rearrangement uses TRBV24-1 and TRBJ1-2; D may be TRBD1 (6 bases). The CDR3 is 13 amino acids. The V end lost 4 bases, the J end lost 5 bases, and 10 bases lay between the germline ends. Germline CDR1 KGHDR, CDR2 SFDVKD. The CDR3 protein is CATSEQGRYGYTF. The CDR3 bases are TGTGCCACCAGTGAACAGGGAAGGTATGGCTACACCTTC.

The sample holds many counts of this clonotype. This chain links TRBV24-1 with TRBJ1-2; TRBD1 agrees at 11 bases. The germline gives CDR1 KGHDR, CDR2 SFDVKD. The CDR3 runs to 15 residues. Trimming cost V 3 bases and J 4 bases; bases outside gene matches: 3. The CDR3 loop reads CATSDPGQGVYGYTF. In nucleotides, the CDR3 is TGTGCCACCAGTGATCCGGGACAGGGGGTCTATGGCTACACCTTC.